This entry describes one T cell receptor (beta chain). Its antigen is not known. The sample belongs to a study of T cells in Graves' hyperthyroidism and ophthalmopathy. Study-level results: From stable hyperthyroidism, ophthalmopathy was set apart by a 13 V-J model.

CDR1 and CDR2 from the germline V gene are MNHNS and SASEGT. The CDR3 has 11 residues. Patients affected by ophthalmopathy presented a Clinical Activity Score of at least 3, a NOSPECS grade of at least 4, and disease duration below 3 months. Using RNA transcripts as the source, TCR beta CDR3 regions were amplified. Initially, a first-round RT-PCR of the TCR CDR3 employed the HTBI primer set. TCRdb called the multiplex PCR reads again in MiXCR, with one record for every CDR3 protein. The sample includes some 550,000 distinct CDR3 sequences, roughly 16% of them seen just once. This sequence originates from a woman in her thirties or forties with Graves' ophthalmopathy. Sequences were obtained from blood. The rearrangement uses TRBV6-1 and TRBJ2-7, with a possible D match to TRBD2 (5 bases). This chain's CDR3 is CASGNAYEQYF. Written as DNA, the CDR3 is TGTGCGTCGGGGAATGCCTACGAGCAGTACTTC.